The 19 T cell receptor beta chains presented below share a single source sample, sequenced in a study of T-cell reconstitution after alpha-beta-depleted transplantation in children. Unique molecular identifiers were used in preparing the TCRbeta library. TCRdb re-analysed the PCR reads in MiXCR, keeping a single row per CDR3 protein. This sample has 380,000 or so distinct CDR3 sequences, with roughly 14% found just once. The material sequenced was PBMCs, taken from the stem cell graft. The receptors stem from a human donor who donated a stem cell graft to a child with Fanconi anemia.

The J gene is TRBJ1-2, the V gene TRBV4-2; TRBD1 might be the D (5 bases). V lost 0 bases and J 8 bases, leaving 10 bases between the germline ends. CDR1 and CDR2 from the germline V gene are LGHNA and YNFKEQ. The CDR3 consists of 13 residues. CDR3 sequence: CASSQEAGQGYTF. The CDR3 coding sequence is TGTGCCAGCAGCCAAGAGGCAGGGCAAGGCTACACCTTC.

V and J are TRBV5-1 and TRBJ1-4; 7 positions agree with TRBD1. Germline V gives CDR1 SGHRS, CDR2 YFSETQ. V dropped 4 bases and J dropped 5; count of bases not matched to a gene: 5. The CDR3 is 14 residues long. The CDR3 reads CASSAGTENEKLFF. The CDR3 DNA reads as TGCGCCAGCAGCGCCGGGACAGAGAATGAAAAACTGTTTTTT.

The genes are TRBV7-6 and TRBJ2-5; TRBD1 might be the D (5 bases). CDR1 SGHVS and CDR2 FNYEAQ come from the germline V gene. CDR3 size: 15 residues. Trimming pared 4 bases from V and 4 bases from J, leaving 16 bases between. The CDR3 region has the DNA TGTGCCAGCAGCTCCTCGTGGGGCAGGTCAGAGACCCAGTACTTC. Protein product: CASSSSWGRSETQYF.

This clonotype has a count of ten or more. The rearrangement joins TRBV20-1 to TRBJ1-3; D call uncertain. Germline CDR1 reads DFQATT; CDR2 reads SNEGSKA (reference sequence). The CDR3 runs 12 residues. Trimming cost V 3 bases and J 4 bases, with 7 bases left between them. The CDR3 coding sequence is TGCAGTGCTAGGGCGGAGGGAAACACCATATATTTT. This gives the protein CSARAEGNTIYF.

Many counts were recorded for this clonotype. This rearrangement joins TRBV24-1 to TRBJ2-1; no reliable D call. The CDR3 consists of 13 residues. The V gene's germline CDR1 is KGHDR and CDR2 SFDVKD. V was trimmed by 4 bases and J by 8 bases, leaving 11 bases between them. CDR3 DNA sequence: TGTGCCACCAGTGAGTCTAGGTACTATGAGCAGTTCTTC. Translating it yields CATSESRYYEQFF.

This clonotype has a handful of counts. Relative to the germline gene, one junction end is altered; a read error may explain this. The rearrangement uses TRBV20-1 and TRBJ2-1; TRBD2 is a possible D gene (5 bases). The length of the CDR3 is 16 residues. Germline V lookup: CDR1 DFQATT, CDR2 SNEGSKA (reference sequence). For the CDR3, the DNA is TGCTGTGCTAGAGATTCGGCCGCCGGGAACCACAATGAGCAGTTCTTC. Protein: CCARDSAAGNHNEQFF.

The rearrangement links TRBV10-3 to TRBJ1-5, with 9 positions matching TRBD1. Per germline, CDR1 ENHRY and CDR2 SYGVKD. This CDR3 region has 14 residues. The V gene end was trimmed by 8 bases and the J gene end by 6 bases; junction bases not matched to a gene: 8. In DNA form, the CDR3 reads TGTGCCATCCGGGGGGACAGGGACGGTCAGCCCCAGCATTTT. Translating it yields CAIRGDRDGQPQHF.

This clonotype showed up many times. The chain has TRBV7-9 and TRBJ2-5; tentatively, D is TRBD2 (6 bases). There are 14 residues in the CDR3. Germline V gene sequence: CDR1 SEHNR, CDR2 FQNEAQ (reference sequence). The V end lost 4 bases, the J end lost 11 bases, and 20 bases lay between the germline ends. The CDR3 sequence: CASSSLALGSGQYF. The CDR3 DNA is TGTGCCAGCAGCTCACTCGCTTTGGGGAGCGGGCAGTACTTC.

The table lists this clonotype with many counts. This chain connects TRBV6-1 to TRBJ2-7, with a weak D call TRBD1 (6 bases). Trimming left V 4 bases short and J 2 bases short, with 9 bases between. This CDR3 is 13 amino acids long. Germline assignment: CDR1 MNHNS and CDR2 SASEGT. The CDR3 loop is CASSATGTYEQYV. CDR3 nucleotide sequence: TGTGCCAGCAGTGCTACAGGGACCTACGAGCAGTACGTC.

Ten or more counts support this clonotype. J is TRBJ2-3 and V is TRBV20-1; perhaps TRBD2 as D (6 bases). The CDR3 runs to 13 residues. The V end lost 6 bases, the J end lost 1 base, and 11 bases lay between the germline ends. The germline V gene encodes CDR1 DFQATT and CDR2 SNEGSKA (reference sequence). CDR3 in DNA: TGCAGTGCGCCCTTAGCGGGCACAGATACGCAGTATTTT. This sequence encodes CSAPLAGTDTQYF.

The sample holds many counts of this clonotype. CDR3 sequence: CASSFPAGTTDTQYF. CDR3 nucleotide sequence: TGTGCCAGCAGCTTCCCAGCGGGGACCACAGATACGCAGTATTTT. The chain links TRBV5-6 to TRBJ2-3, with 7 bases aligning to TRBD2. In germline, CDR1 is SGHDT, CDR2 YYEEEE. The V and J ends lost 2 bases and 2 bases, in that order; junction bases with no gene match: 5. The CDR3 spans 15 residues. Supplemented by reference TRBV5-6 and TRBJ2-3, the full variable domain reads DAGVTQSPTHLIKTRGQQVTLRCSPKSGHDTVSWYQQALGQGPQFIFQYYEEEERQRGNFPDRFSGHQFPNYSSELNVNALLLGDSALYLCASSFPAGTTDTQYFGPGTRLTVL.

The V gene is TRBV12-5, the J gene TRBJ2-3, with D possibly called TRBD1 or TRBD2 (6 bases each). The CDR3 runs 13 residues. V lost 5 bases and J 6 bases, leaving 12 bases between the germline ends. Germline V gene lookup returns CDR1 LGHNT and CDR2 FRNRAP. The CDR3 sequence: CASGRGPEDTQYF. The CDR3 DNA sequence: TGTGCTAGTGGTCGGGGGCCCGAGGATACGCAGTATTTT. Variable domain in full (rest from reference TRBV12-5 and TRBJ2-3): DARVTQTPRHKVTEMGQEVTMRCQPILGHNTVFWYRQTMMQGLELLAYFRNRAPLDDSGMPKDRFSAEMPDATLATLKIQPSEPRDSAVYFCASGRGPEDTQYFGPGTRLTVL.

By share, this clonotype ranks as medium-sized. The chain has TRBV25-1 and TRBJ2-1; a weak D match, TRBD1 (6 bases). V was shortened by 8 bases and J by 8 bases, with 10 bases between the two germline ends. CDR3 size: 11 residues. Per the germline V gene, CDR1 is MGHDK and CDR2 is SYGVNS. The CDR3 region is CASAPGDEQFF. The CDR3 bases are TGTGCCAGCGCCCCAGGGGATGAGCAGTTCTTC. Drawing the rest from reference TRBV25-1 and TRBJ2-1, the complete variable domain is EADIYQTPRYLVIGTGKKITLECSQTMGHDKMYWYQQDPGMELHLIHYSYGVNSTEKGDLSSESTVSRIRTEHFPLTLESARPSHTSQYLCASAPGDEQFFGPGTRLTVL.

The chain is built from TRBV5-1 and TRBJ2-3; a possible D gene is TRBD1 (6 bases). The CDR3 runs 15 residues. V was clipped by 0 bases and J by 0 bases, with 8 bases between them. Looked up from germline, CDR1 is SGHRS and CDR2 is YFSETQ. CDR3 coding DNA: TGCGCCAGCAGCTTGGTGGGGGCTAGCACAGATACGCAGTATTTT. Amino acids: CASSLVGASTDTQYF.

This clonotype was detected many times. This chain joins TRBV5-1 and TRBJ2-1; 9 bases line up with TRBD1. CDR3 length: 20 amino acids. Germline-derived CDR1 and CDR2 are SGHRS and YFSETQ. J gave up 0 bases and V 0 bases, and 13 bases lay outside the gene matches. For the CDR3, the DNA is TGCGCCAGCAGCTTGGTAACCGGGACAGGGACTTGGAGCTCCTACAATGAGCAGTTCTTC. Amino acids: CASSLVTGTGTWSSYNEQFF.

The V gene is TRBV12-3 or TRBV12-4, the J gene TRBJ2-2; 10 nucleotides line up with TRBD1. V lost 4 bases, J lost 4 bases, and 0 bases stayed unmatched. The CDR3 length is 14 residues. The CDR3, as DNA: TGTGCCAGCAGTTGGGACAGGGGCACCGGGGAGCTGTTTTTT. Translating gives CASSWDRGTGELFF.

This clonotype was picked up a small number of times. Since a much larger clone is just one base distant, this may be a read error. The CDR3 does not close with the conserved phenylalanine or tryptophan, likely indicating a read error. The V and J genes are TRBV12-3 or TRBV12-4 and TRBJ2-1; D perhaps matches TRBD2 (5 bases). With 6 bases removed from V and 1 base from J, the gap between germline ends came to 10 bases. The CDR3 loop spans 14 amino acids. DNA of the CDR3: TGTGCCAGCAGGCCTTCGGGGTCCTACAATGAGCAGTTCTAC. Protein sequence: CASRPSGSYNEQFY.

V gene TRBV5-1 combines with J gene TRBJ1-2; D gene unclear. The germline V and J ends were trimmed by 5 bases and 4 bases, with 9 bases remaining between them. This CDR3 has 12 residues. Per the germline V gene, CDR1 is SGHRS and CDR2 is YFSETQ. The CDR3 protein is CASRTDSYGYTF. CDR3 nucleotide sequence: TGCGCCAGCAGGACGGACTCCTATGGCTACACCTTC.

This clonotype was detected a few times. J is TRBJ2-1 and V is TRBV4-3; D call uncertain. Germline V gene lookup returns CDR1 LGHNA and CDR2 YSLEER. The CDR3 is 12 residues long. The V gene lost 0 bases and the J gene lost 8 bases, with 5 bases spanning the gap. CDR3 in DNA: TGCGCCAGCAGCCAAGAGGGTTATGAGCAGTTCTTC. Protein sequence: CASSQEGYEQFF.